This is a list of T cell receptor beta chains from one sample in a study of somatic mutations in cytotoxic T cells in rheumatoid arthritis. Clones were sequenced by immunoSEQ multiplex PCR, and TCRdb holds only the in-frame ones, with some missing. The sample includes about 30,000 clones, roughly four fifths of them seen just once. The sample consisted of CD8+ T cells sorted from blood. All receptors derive from an adult with rheumatoid arthritis. Each CDR3 is given with its conserved first and last residue. Size values are once, few and many counts, or a class for expanded clones, and some rows have none.

v_gene	abundance	j_gene	CDR3aa
TRBV9	-	TRBJ1-1	CASRRGASMNTEAFF
TRBV13	-	TRBJ2-7	CASSPGLAGYYEQYF
TRBV13	once	TRBJ2-7	CASSLGGNEQYF
TRBV13	-	TRBJ1-1	CASSLTSGQGQPNTEAFF
TRBV19	-	TRBJ2-7	CASSPGTGGYEQYF
TRBV30	-	TRBJ2-7	CAWRPTPTRGSYEQYF
TRBV5-8	-	TRBJ2-6	CASSTGANVLTF
TRBV7-5	-	TRBJ1-1	CVRSTNPDRAPNTEAFF
TRBV11-2	-	TRBJ2-1	CASRSSGRNNEQFF
TRBV2	-	TRBJ2-1	CASRPQGGVVYEQFF
TRBV4-3	once	TRBJ1-2	CASSQEGSVGPYGYTF
TRBV5-4	once	TRBJ1-4	CASSPPGQDILFF
TRBV10-3	-	TRBJ2-1	CAISEQAPHIGANEQFF
TRBV2	-	TRBJ1-2	CASSEKGGPANYGYTF
TRBV9	-	TRBJ1-3	CASSVDRASGNTIYF
TRBV9	few	TRBJ2-7	CASSVGHGGTSYEQYF
TRBV5-6	-	TRBJ1-2	CASSFSAPGYTF
TRBV6-5	once	TRBJ2-7	CASSYSGPFSGLDF
TRBV6-6	-	TRBJ1-2	CASSFNRQYGYTF
TRBV11-2	-	TRBJ2-7	CASSSLVAVHEQYF
TRBV7-9	-	TRBJ2-3	CASSLVTLAGDTQYF
TRBV6-1	-	TRBJ2-1	CASSVRGSYNEQFF
TRBV5-1	-	TRBJ1-3	CASSFAPGAGNTIYF
TRBV4-3	-	TRBJ2-3	CASSRGTTGDGADTQYF
TRBV19	-	TRBJ2-1	CASSIVQARVFHNEQFF
TRBV30	once	TRBJ2-7	CAWSRTNDEQYF
TRBV7-3	-	TRBJ2-1	CASSLTRTGTGFYNEQFF
TRBV2	-	TRBJ1-2	CASSEARTSYGYTF
TRBV7-3	-	TRBJ2-7	CASSLIGGPHGEQYF
TRBV27	-	TRBJ2-3	CASSLGGYTQYF
TRBV5-1	few	TRBJ1-1	CASSGPEAFF
TRBV7-8	few	TRBJ1-2	CASSTGQANYGYTF
TRBV5-4	-	TRBJ2-7	CASSLSSGSEQYF